This TCR beta chain was profiled in a study of control samples from healthy donors and cancer patients. V lost 4 bases and J lost 6, with 12 bases in between. The CDR3 is 14 residues long. The germline CDR1 and CDR2 sequences are MGHDK and SYGVNS. Clones were read by immunoSEQ multiplex PCR, and TCRdb kept only the in-frame ones, dropping some. The data show around 140,000 clones, with around 92% seen just once and about 1.9% held by the top ten. The receptor was isolated from a woman aged 45-65 years in good health. Material for sequencing was blood. The chain recombines TRBV25-1 with TRBJ2-2; D is possibly TRBD1 (5 bases). CDR3 nucleotides: TGTGCCAGCAGTGGGACAACGGGCCCCGGGGAGCTGTTTTTT. Protein product: CASSGTTGPGELFF.